A single sample is the source of the 19 T cell receptor beta chains below, sequenced in a study of T cells in Graves' hyperthyroidism and ophthalmopathy. Authors of the study amplified TCR beta CDR3 regions from RNA transcripts. Primed by the HTBI set, a first-round RT-PCR was run on the TCR CDR3. Using its own MiXCR run on the multiplex PCR reads, TCRdb lists one record per CDR3 protein. Here the sample spans 550,000 to 800,000 distinct CDR3 sequences, less than 20% being singletons. The sequencing input was blood. These receptors were collected from a man between 18 and 35 years old with Graves' hyperthyroidism.

This sequence joins TRBV20-1 and TRBJ2-7; 7 bases are shared with TRBD2. Germline V gene lookup returns CDR1 DFQATT and CDR2 SNEGSKA (reference sequence). This CDR3 has 14 amino acids. Trimming took 0 bases from V and 4 from J; bases not matched to a gene: 6. The CDR3 region is CSARDSAREYEQYF. In nucleotides, the CDR3 is TGCAGTGCTAGAGATTCTGCGCGGGAGTACGAGCAGTACTTC.

This clonotype came up a few times. The chain couples TRBV12-3 or TRBV12-4 to TRBJ2-1, with D hard to call. V was clipped by 8 bases and J by 12 bases, with 14 bases between them. This CDR3 has 11 amino acids. The CDR3 DNA reads as TGTGCCAGCGGAGACTTAAGGGTGCAGTTCTTC. Its protein product is CASGDLRVQFF.

This chain uses TRBV7-9 with TRBJ1-5, with a weak D call TRBD1 (5 bases). The V end lost 10 bases, the J end lost 4 bases, and 11 bases lay between the germline ends. In germline, CDR1 is SEHNR, CDR2 FQNEAQ (reference sequence). The CDR3 spans 12 residues. CDR3 nucleotides: TGTGCCACCGGGGGGGGGAATCAGCCCCAGCATTTT. Amino acid sequence: CATGGGNQPQHF.

This clonotype has a count of ten or more. The rearrangement uses TRBV28 and TRBJ2-7; weak D call: TRBD1 (5 bases). Trimming stripped 5 bases from V and 4 bases from J, with 21 bases between. This CDR3 comprises 16 residues. Germline lookup yields CDR1 MDHEN and CDR2 SYDVKM. The CDR3 sequence: CASSPPYQGGIYEQYF. The CDR3 region has the DNA TGTGCCAGCAGTCCCCCGTATCAGGGCGGTATATACGAGCAGTACTTC.

The chain is built from TRBV28 and TRBJ1-6; no firm D call. In germline, CDR1 is MDHEN, CDR2 SYDVKM. This CDR3 comprises 15 residues. V was shortened by 4 bases and J by 10 bases, with 17 bases between the two germline ends. The CDR3 is CASSSLRLGRSPLHF. The CDR3 region has the DNA TGTGCCAGCAGTTCGTTGCGGCTCGGGAGGTCACCCCTCCACTTT.

This clonotype was observed a handful of times. J is TRBJ2-7 and V is TRBV28; 7 bases are a match to TRBD1. The CDR3 totals 13 residues. V lost 10 bases to trimming and J lost 0 bases; unmatched junction nucleotides: 6. The germline V gene has CDR1 MDHEN and CDR2 SYDVKM. The CDR3: CATSGGNSYEQYF. CDR3 in DNA: TGTGCCACCTCAGGGGGAAACTCCTACGAGCAGTACTTC.

This clonotype was seen a handful of times. The V gene is TRBV4-3, the J gene TRBJ2-1, with D perhaps matching TRBD1 (5 bases). Germline V lookup: CDR1 LGHNA, CDR2 YSLEER. V was pared by 0 bases and J by 4 bases, with 10 bases between. The CDR3 is made up of 15 amino acids. The CDR3 region has the DNA TGCGCCAGCAGCCAAGAAAGGGGCATATACAATGAGCAGTTCTTC. Protein sequence: CASSQERGIYNEQFF.

The V gene is TRBV6-9, the J gene TRBJ2-7, with a possible D match to TRBD2 (5 bases). The V end lost 7 bases, the J end lost 5 bases, and 12 bases lay between the germline ends. The CDR3 length is 12 residues. Looked up from germline, CDR1 is MNHGY and CDR2 is SVAAGI. The CDR3 sequence is CASTPPADEQYF. CDR3 bases: TGTGCCAGCACCCCCCCAGCGGACGAGCAGTACTTC.

In its sample, this clonotype was seen many times. The CDR3 DNA reads as TGTGCCAGCTCAGCCGGGACAGGAGGCACAGATACGCAGTATTTT. It encodes CASSAGTGGTDTQYF. This sequence joins TRBV18 and TRBJ2-3; the match to TRBD1 covers 8 bases. Per germline, CDR1 KGHSH and CDR2 LQKENI. J was trimmed by 1 base and V by 5 bases; bases with no gene match: 5. This CDR3 has 15 amino acids.

This clonotype was recorded at least ten times. The chain links TRBV5-1 to TRBJ2-3, with 7 bases matching TRBD1. V was pared by 4 bases and J by 6 bases, with 8 bases of the junction left unmatched. CDR1 and CDR2 from the germline V gene are SGHRS and YFSETQ. There are 14 residues in the CDR3. CDR3 sequence: CASSPGTVKDTQYF. The DNA of the CDR3 is TGCGCCAGCAGCCCCGGGACAGTTAAGGATACGCAGTATTTT.

The CDR3 loop is CASSLGDSRFTWTDTQYF. DNA for the CDR3: TGTGCCAGCAGCTTAGGGGACAGCAGGTTTACTTGGACAGATACGCAGTATTTT. The genes are TRBV7-9 and TRBJ2-3; 7 nucleotides agree with TRBD1. The CDR3 loop spans 18 amino acids. V gave up 1 base and J gave up 3 bases; unmatched junction bases: 13. Germline CDR1 reads SEHNR; CDR2 reads FQNEAQ (reference sequence).

This clonotype was recorded at least ten times. This chain uses TRBV6-5 with TRBJ2-7, with 8 positions matching TRBD2. The germline gives CDR1 MNHEY, CDR2 SVGAGI. The ends lost 2 bases at V and 6 bases at J; junction bases unmatched: 6. CDR3 length: 14 residues. CDR3 in DNA: TGTGCCAGCAGTTACCTTGCGGGAGGTTCCGAGCAGTACTTC. Translation: CASSYLAGGSEQYF.

In its sample, this clonotype was seen a few times. The J gene is TRBJ2-1, the V gene TRBV2; D might be TRBD2 (5 bases). Between the trimmed V and J ends, which lost 0 bases and 16 bases, there was a span of 16 bases. This CDR3 spans 13 amino acids. The germline CDR1 and CDR2 sequences are SNHLY and FYNNEI. The CDR3 sequence is CASSEAGAGGAFF. The CDR3, as DNA: TGTGCCAGCAGTGAAGCAGGCGCGGGTGGCGCTTTCTTC.

The J gene is TRBJ2-7, the V gene TRBV7-2; 13 bases align to TRBD2. V lost 3 bases to trimming and J lost 5 bases; unmatched junction nucleotides: 22. There are 21 residues in the CDR3. Germline V gene lookup returns CDR1 SGHTA and CDR2 FQGNSA. In DNA form, the CDR3 reads TGTGCCAGCAGCTTCTCCCCCGGAAGCTTTACTAGCGGGAGGGCCGGGGACGAGCAGTACTTC. Its protein is CASSFSPGSFTSGRAGDEQYF.

CDR3 region: CASSLELWTEAFF. CDR3 coding DNA: TGTGCCAGCAGCTTGGAACTCTGGACTGAAGCTTTCTTT. This rearrangement joins TRBV7-2 to TRBJ1-1, with D unresolved. The CDR3 runs to 13 residues. Germline V CDR1 and CDR2: SGHTA, FQGNSA. The V gene lost 3 bases and the J gene lost 5 bases, with 10 bases spanning the gap.

This clonotype was seen only a few times. The chain couples TRBV11-3 to TRBJ1-4; D is unresolved. V dropped 0 bases and J dropped 5 bases, with 10 bases sitting between them. Germline CDR1 reads SGHNT; CDR2 reads YENEEA. The CDR3 consists of 15 residues. DNA for the CDR3: TGTGCCAGCAGCTTAGACCGGGATACGAATGAAAAACTGTTTTTT. It specifies CASSLDRDTNEKLFF. Drawing the rest from reference TRBV11-3 and TRBJ1-4, the complete variable domain is EAGVVQSPRYKIIEKKQPVAFWCNPISGHNTLYWYLQNLGQGPELLIRYENEEAVDDSQLPKDRFSAERLKGVDSTLKIQPAELGDSAVYLCASSLDRDTNEKLFFGSGTQLSVL.

The rearrangement links TRBV29-1 to TRBJ1-1, with 7 bases that match TRBD1. The CDR3 runs 13 residues. Trimming removed 6 bases from V and 4 bases from J; junction bases left unmatched: 8. Germline CDR1 reads SQVTM; CDR2 reads ANQGSEA. CDR3 nucleotide sequence: TGCAGCGTCGCGACAGGGTGGAGCACTGAAGCTTTCTTT. It is translated as CSVATGWSTEAFF. Looking up the rest from reference TRBV29-1 and TRBJ1-1 gives the full variable domain: SAVISQKPSRDICQRGTSLTIQCQVDSQVTMMFWYRQQPGQSLTLIATANQGSEATYESGFVIDKFPISRPNLTFSTLTVSNMSPEDSSIYLCSVATGWSTEAFFGQGTRLTVV.

V is TRBV27 and J is TRBJ2-7, with TRBD2 identical over 8 bases. V gave up 1 base and J gave up 5 bases; unmatched junction bases: 7. This CDR3 spans 15 amino acids. Germline CDR1 is MNHEY and CDR2 is SMNVEV (reference sequence). This CDR3 reads CASSLWGGRSDEQYF. In DNA form, the CDR3 reads TGTGCCAGCAGTTTATGGGGCGGGAGGTCCGACGAGCAGTACTTC.

This clonotype was observed many times. This chain connects TRBV2 to TRBJ2-5, with 8 nucleotides matching TRBD2. V lost 2 bases and J lost 1; bases outside the gene matches: 0. The CDR3 is 14 amino acids. The germline gives CDR1 SNHLY, CDR2 FYNNEI. The CDR3 loop reads CASSEREGQETQYF. DNA of the CDR3: TGTGCCAGCAGTGAACGGGAGGGCCAAGAGACCCAGTACTTC.